Only a few counts were recorded for the clone carrying this T cell receptor (beta chain). The antigen is unknown. Unique molecular identifiers were present on the cDNA, which also gained a universal primer site by template switching. Each CDR3 protein is one row after TCRdb ran MiXCR on the 5' RACE reads. Altogether hundreds of thousands of distinct CDR3 sequences are present, about a fifth being singletons, with the ten largest covering around 0.5%. The data are from a study of identical twins. Findings of the study overall: In drawing conclusions, the study used cross-sectional statistical analysis and did not follow the same donors.

These records were also assigned to another study, of yellow fever vaccine responses in identical twins.

This receptor was taken from a woman aged 18-35 years in good health. Material: CD4+ T cells sorted from blood.

CDR3 DNA: TGCGCCAGCAGCGGACTTCAGGTGATACAAGAGACCCAGTACTTC. Protein: CASSGLQVIQETQYF. The chain combines TRBV5-1 with TRBJ2-5, with a weak D call TRBD2 (5 bases). The V and J ends lost 4 bases and 2 bases respectively, with 15 bases between them. CDR1 SGHRS and CDR2 YFSETQ come from the germline V gene. The CDR3 loop spans 15 amino acids.